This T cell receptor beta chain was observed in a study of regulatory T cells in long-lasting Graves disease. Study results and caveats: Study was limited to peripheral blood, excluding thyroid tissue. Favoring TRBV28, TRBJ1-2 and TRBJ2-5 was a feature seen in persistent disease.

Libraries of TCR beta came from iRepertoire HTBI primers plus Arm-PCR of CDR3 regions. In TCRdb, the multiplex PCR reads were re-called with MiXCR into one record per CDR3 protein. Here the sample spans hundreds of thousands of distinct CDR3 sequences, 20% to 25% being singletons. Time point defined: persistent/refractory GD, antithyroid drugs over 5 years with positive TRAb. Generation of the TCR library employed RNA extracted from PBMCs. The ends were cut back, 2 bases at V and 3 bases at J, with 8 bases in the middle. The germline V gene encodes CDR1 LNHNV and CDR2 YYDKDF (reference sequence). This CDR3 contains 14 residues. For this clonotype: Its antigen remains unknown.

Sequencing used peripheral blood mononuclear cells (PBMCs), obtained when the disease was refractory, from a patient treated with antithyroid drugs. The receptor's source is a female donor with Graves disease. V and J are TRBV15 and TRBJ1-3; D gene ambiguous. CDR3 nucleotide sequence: TGTGCCACCAGCAGACCAGAACTTGGAAACACCATATATTTT. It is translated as CATSRPELGNTIYF.